The TCR beta chain under discussion was sequenced for a study of graft-versus-host responses after intestinal transplantation. The study's findings and limits: Recipient marrow held GvH clones, some first seen in ileum or blood.

Measured with immunoSEQ multiplex PCR; TCRdb has only the in-frame clones, and not every one. The sample includes over 60,000 clones, roughly 90% of them seen just once. Germline assignment: CDR1 SGHDT and CDR2 YYEEEE. The CDR3 contains 14 residues. The trim removed 3 bases at V and 4 bases at J, leaving 3 bases unmatched. A remark on this clone: Its antigen is currently unknown.

Graft tissue processing released intraepithelial and lamina propria lymphocytes. V usage is TRBV5-6 and J usage is TRBJ2-7; 11 positions match TRBD1. This receptor was identified in a human patient who received an intestinal transplant, so some T cells may come from the graft donor. The sequences come from ileum tissue, collected roughly 54 weeks after transplant. The CDR3 nucleotides read TGTGCCAGCAGCTGGGGACAGGGGGGATACGAGCAGTACTTC. It codes for CASSWGQGGYEQYF.